The 28 T cell receptor beta chains listed next were all sequenced from one sample in a study of blood T cell repertoires in COVID-19. Generated by immunoSEQ multiplex PCR, the TCRdb table keeps only in-frame clones and is missing some. The data hold approximately 480,000 clones, with about nine tenths observed a single time. Specimen: PBMCs or T cells enriched from blood (not recorded which). Every receptor here comes from a woman younger than 30 who had recovered from COVID-19.

The chain links TRBV5-4 to TRBJ2-2, with a possible D match to TRBD1 (7 bases). The CDR3 covers 16 residues. CDR1 is SGHNT and CDR2 is YYREEE in the germline V gene (reference sequence). V lost 1 base and J lost 7, with 17 bases in between. CDR3 DNA sequence: TGTGCCAGCAGCTTGCAGCAGGGGGGTTTCGGCGGGGAGCTGTTTTTT. This translates into CASSLQQGGFGGELFF.

DNA of the CDR3: TGTGCCAGCAGCTTAACAGGACAGGGGACCGGGGAGCTGTTTTTT. Its translation: CASSLTGQGTGELFF. V and J are TRBV7-3 and TRBJ2-2; 9 bases are a match to TRBD1. The trim removed 0 bases at V and 5 bases at J, leaving 1 base unmatched. CDR3 length: 15 residues. The germline V gene has CDR1 SGHTA and CDR2 FQGTGA.

The chain has TRBV23-1 and TRBJ2-2, with 9 bases that match TRBD2. TRBV23-1 is assigned to the ORF class and has an uncertain function. The CDR3 is 16 amino acids. V trimming: 4 bases; J trimming: 4 bases; junction bases outside the gene matches: 7. The chain's CDR3 is CASSRPTSGLTGELFF. CDR3 DNA: TGCGCCAGCAGTCGACCGACTAGCGGACTCACCGGGGAGCTGTTTTTT.

The CDR3: CASSLTGPSGEQYF. DNA for the CDR3: TGCGCCAGCAGCTTGACAGGGCCGTCAGGAGAGCAGTACTTC. The chain has TRBV5-1 and TRBJ2-7, with D maybe TRBD1 (6 bases). V gave up 1 base and J gave up 7 bases, with 15 bases separating them. Per germline, CDR1 SGHRS and CDR2 YFSETQ. This CDR3 contains 14 residues.

J is TRBJ1-2 and V is TRBV4-1, with TRBD1 identical over 7 bases. The CDR3 has 16 amino acids. Germline V gene sequence: CDR1 MGHRA, CDR2 YSYEKL. J gave up 8 bases and V 1 base, and 13 bases lay outside the gene matches. The CDR3 bases are TGCGCCAGCAGCCAAGGTGGAGGGGGCGGTTTCCACGGCTACACCTTC. Translation gives CASSQGGGGGFHGYTF.

Details on this clone: An end of the junction does not agree with germline; a read error may underlie this. The J gene is TRBJ2-5, the V gene TRBV5-4, with 12 nucleotides matching TRBD2. The CDR3 runs to 15 residues. Germline V gene lookup returns CDR1 SGHNT and CDR2 YYREEE (reference sequence). DNA for the CDR3: TGTGCAAGCACTCTCAGACTAGCGGGAGCGCAGACCCAGTACTTC. It codes for CASTLRLAGAQTQYF.

The chain has TRBV5-1 and TRBJ1-5; TRBD1 aligns across 10 bases. The V gene's germline CDR1 is SGHRS and CDR2 YFSETQ. CDR3 length: 14 amino acids. Losses at the gene ends were 4 bases for V and 6 bases for J; bases not matched to a gene: 4. CDR3 in amino acids: CASSAGQGVQPQHF. CDR3 DNA sequence: TGCGCCAGCAGCGCCGGACAGGGGGTTCAGCCCCAGCATTTT.

The gene calls are TRBV2 and TRBJ1-2; TRBD1 agrees at 9 bases. V dropped 8 bases and J dropped 7; count of bases not matched to a gene: 14. Germline V CDR1 and CDR2: SNHLY, FYNNEI. The CDR3 contains 15 residues. CDR3 in DNA: TGTGCCAGCGTGGCTTTAGGACAGGGGACGGCTGGCTACACCTTC. Protein product: CASVALGQGTAGYTF.

V is TRBV3-1 (or the pseudogene TRBV3-2) and J is TRBJ2-3; a possible D gene is TRBD1 (7 bases). The germline V gene has CDR1 LGHDT and CDR2 YNNKEL (reference sequence). This CDR3 spans 17 amino acids. The V end was cut by 0 bases, the J end by 1 base, with 14 bases between. CDR3 bases: TGTGCCAGCAGCCAAGACCAGGGGGGCGCGGGCACAGATACGCAGTATTTT. Translated: CASSQDQGGAGTDTQYF.

The CDR3 sequence is CASSRGKAGGGTGELFF. The CDR3 DNA reads as TGTGCCAGCAGTCGGGGCAAGGCGGGGGGAGGGACCGGGGAGCTGTTTTTT. The chain uses TRBV6-6 and TRBJ2-2, with 8 bases matching TRBD2. The CDR3 has 17 amino acids. Germline V gives CDR1 MNHNY, CDR2 SVGAGI (reference sequence). V lost 5 bases, J lost 5 bases, and 13 bases stayed unmatched.

The chain couples TRBV19 to TRBJ1-1, with unresolved D. The germline V gene encodes CDR1 LNHDA and CDR2 SQIVND (reference sequence). Deletions cut 0 bases from V and 4 bases from J, with 6 bases between. The CDR3 extends over 13 amino acids. The CDR3 sequence: CASSIDLSTEAFF. DNA of the CDR3: TGTGCCAGTAGTATAGATCTGAGCACTGAAGCTTTCTTT.

Only a few counts were recorded for this clone. The chain carries TRBV24-1 and TRBJ2-7; the D is unclear. V was clipped by 6 bases and J by 0 bases, with 17 bases between them. This CDR3 has 16 amino acids. Germline V CDR1 and CDR2: KGHDR, SFDVKD. CDR3 residues: CATSLFLTPSSYEQYF. CDR3 nucleotide sequence: TGTGCCACCAGTCTCTTTTTGACACCGAGCTCCTACGAGCAGTACTTC.

The V call is TRBV18, the J call TRBJ1-1; D is unresolved. CDR3 length equals 14 residues. Trimming pared 1 base from V and 0 bases from J, leaving 6 bases between. CDR1 is KGHSH and CDR2 is LQKENI in the germline V gene. CDR3 region: CASSPQNMNTEAFF. The CDR3 DNA is TGTGCCAGCTCACCACAGAACATGAACACTGAAGCTTTCTTT.

This chain joins TRBV7-9 and TRBJ2-1, with D hard to call. Germline V gives CDR1 SEHNR, CDR2 FQNEAQ (reference sequence). Trimming shortened V by 7 bases and J by 3 bases, and 19 bases separated the two germline ends. This CDR3 has 16 amino acids. CDR3 sequence reads: CASTDVFGPHYNEQFF. The CDR3 DNA reads TGTGCCAGCACCGATGTGTTCGGTCCTCACTACAATGAGCAGTTCTTC. Variable domain in full (rest from reference TRBV7-9 and TRBJ2-1): DTGVSQNPRHKITKRGQNVTFRCDPISEHNRLYWYRQTLGQGPEFLTYFQNEAQLEKSRLLSDRFSAERPKGSFSTLEIQRTEQGDSAMYLCASTDVFGPHYNEQFFGPGTRLTVL.

The rearrangement joins TRBV30 to TRBJ1-2; a weak D match, TRBD1 (5 bases). V lost 5 bases to trimming and J lost 2 bases, with 12 bases between them. This CDR3 contains 13 residues. The germline CDR1 and CDR2 sequences are GTSNPN and SVGIG (reference sequence). The CDR3 nucleotides are TGTGCCTGGGAGCCAGGGCGGAACTATGGCTACACCTTC. The encoded protein is CAWEPGRNYGYTF. Full variable domain (rest looked up from reference TRBV30 and TRBJ1-2): SQTIHQWPATLVQPVGSPLSLECTVEGTSNPNLYWYRQAAGRGLQLLFYSVGIGQISSEVPQNLSASRPQDRQFILSSKKLLLSDSGFYLCAWEPGRNYGYTFGSGTRLTVV.

This sequence joins TRBV6-2 or TRBV6-3 and TRBJ2-7; 7 nucleotides agree with TRBD1. This CDR3 contains 14 residues. The germline CDR1 and CDR2 sequences are MNHEY and SVGEGT. Germline trimming cut 6 bases from V and 0 bases from J; bases unmatched to any gene: 5. The CDR3 nucleotides are TGTGCCAGCAGCCAGGGGGACGGCTCCTACGAGCAGTACTTC. This gives the protein CASSQGDGSYEQYF.

J is TRBJ2-7 and V is TRBV7-9; D possibly corresponds to TRBD1 (5 bases). The germline gives CDR1 SEHNR, CDR2 FQNEAQ (reference sequence). V was shortened by 4 bases and J by 3 bases, with 10 bases between the two germline ends. The CDR3 has 13 residues. The CDR3 DNA reads as TGTGCCAGCAGCTCCAGGGATCACTACGAGCAGTACTTC. It yields the protein CASSSRDHYEQYF.

This clone has just one count. The chain joins TRBV11-2 to TRBJ1-1, with TRBD1 matching 8 bases. CDR3 length equals 15 residues. Looked up from germline, CDR1 is SGHAT and CDR2 is FQNNGV. V gave up 5 bases and J gave up 4 bases; unmatched junction bases: 9. CDR3 in amino acids: CASSAGRGQGTEAFF. CDR3 DNA sequence: TGTGCCAGCAGCGCCGGCAGGGGGCAGGGCACTGAAGCTTTCTTT.

The chain couples TRBV5-6 to TRBJ2-1; 9 nucleotides match TRBD1. The trim removed 4 bases at V and 3 bases at J, leaving 8 bases unmatched. Germline V lookup: CDR1 SGHDT, CDR2 YYEEEE. The CDR3 extends over 16 amino acids. The CDR3 DNA follows: TGTGCCAGCAGCCCCCGGGAGACAGGGGGCTACAATGAGCAGTTCTTC. Its translation: CASSPRETGGYNEQFF.

This clone was seen only once. The V and J genes are TRBV28 and TRBJ2-7; 7 bases are shared with TRBD1. The CDR3 extends over 16 amino acids. The germline CDR1 and CDR2 sequences are MDHEN and SYDVKM. V trimming: 6 bases; J trimming: 1 base; junction bases outside the gene matches: 12. CDR3 DNA: TGTGCCAGCAGGGAGACAGGGACCCTGGAGTCCTACGAGCAGTACTTC. This gives the protein CASRETGTLESYEQYF.

The chain recombines TRBV7-2 with TRBJ1-1; D might be TRBD1 (5 bases). V shed 1 base and J shed 1 base, with 10 bases lying between them. The CDR3 has 15 residues. Germline CDR1 is SGHTA and CDR2 is FQGNSA. CDR3 amino acids: CASSLDVQGNTEAFF. The CDR3 DNA reads as TGTGCCAGCAGCTTAGATGTTCAGGGGAACACTGAAGCTTTCTTT. Complete variable domain (other parts from reference TRBV7-2 and TRBJ1-1): GAGVSQSPSNKVTEKGKDVELRCDPISGHTALYWYRQSLGQGLEFLIYFQGNSAPDKSGLPSDRFSAERTGGSVSTLTIQRTQQEDSAVYLCASSLDVQGNTEAFFGQGTRLTVV.

The chain combines TRBV7-3 with TRBJ2-3, with TRBD1 identical over 7 bases. V gave up 3 bases and J gave up 1 base; unmatched junction bases: 13. This CDR3 is 18 amino acids long. CDR1 and CDR2 from the germline V gene are SGHTA and FQGTGA. The CDR3 protein is CASSFGRRQGSGTDTQYF. For the CDR3, the DNA is TGTGCCAGCAGCTTTGGCAGACGACAGGGCTCGGGCACAGATACGCAGTATTTT.

This sequence joins TRBV5-5 and TRBJ2-1; 8 nucleotides line up with TRBD1. Germline V gene lookup returns CDR1 SGHKS and CDR2 YYEKEE (reference sequence). This CDR3 comprises 14 residues. V gave up 1 base and J gave up 7 bases; unmatched junction bases: 4. The CDR3 sequence is CASSLFRGQNEQFF. The CDR3 region has the DNA TGTGCCAGCAGCTTGTTCAGGGGGCAGAATGAGCAGTTCTTC.

The chain combines TRBV6-1 with TRBJ1-4; no definite D call. CDR3 length: 14 residues. V was cut by 2 bases and J by 8 bases, with 12 bases left in between. Germline V lookup: CDR1 MNHNS, CDR2 SASEGT. The CDR3 protein is CASSENPGSEKLFF. CDR3 DNA: TGTGCCAGCAGTGAAAACCCGGGGTCGGAAAAACTGTTTTTT.

The chain employs TRBV3-1 (or the pseudogene TRBV3-2) and TRBJ2-5, with 7 positions matching TRBD2. CDR1 is LGHDT and CDR2 is YNNKEL in the germline V gene (reference sequence). The CDR3 runs to 14 residues. The V segment lost 1 base and the J segment 4 bases; nucleotides outside the gene matches: 3. CDR3 region: CASSQGGGGETQYF. The CDR3 DNA reads TGTGCCAGCAGCCAAGGCGGGGGTGGAGAGACCCAGTACTTC.

This clone has just a few counts. The chain combines TRBV20-1 with TRBJ2-6; TRBD2 is a possible D gene (5 bases). V lost 3 bases, J lost 0 bases, and 9 bases lay in between. CDR3 length: 15 residues. Germline V CDR1 and CDR2: DFQATT, SNEGSKA (reference sequence). CDR3 DNA sequence: TGCAGTGCTAGTGGACTCAGCTCTGGGGCCAACGTCCTGACTTTC. It translates to CSASGLSSGANVLTF.

J is TRBJ1-2 and V is TRBV2; unclear D gene. Germline assignment: CDR1 SNHLY and CDR2 FYNNEI. Trimming took 2 bases from V and 6 from J, leaving 7 bases between them. The CDR3 is 12 residues long. The CDR3 loop reads CASSETGNGYTF. In nucleotides, the CDR3 is TGTGCCAGCAGTGAAACGGGGAATGGCTACACCTTC.

This clone was detected a few times. V usage is TRBV25-1 and J usage is TRBJ1-1; D may be TRBD1 (6 bases). Germline assignment: CDR1 MGHDK and CDR2 SYGVNS. The length of the CDR3 is 15 residues. Trimming shortened V by 4 bases and J by 0 bases, and 12 bases separated the two germline ends. CDR3 nucleotide sequence: TGTGCCAGCAGTGCATCGGGACACCTGAACACTGAAGCTTTCTTT. Translated, it gives CASSASGHLNTEAFF.